Below, 13 T cell receptor beta chains from the same sample are listed, as sequenced in a study of T cell repertoires in cytomegalovirus infection. No antigen is known for these receptors. TCRdb ran MiXCR on the reads and lists one entry per CDR3 protein. The sample contains 450,000 to 650,000 distinct CDR3 sequences, 40% of which appear only once. The source material was cultured PBMCs, sampled from culture after CMV antigen stimulation. Receptor source: a human donor in good health (CMV status not recorded). Some clones in this sample may be carry-over from other donors' samples.

There are a few counts of this clonotype. The chain recombines TRBV6-1 with TRBJ2-7, with 8 nucleotides matching TRBD1. Germline assignment: CDR1 MNHNS and CDR2 SASEGT. The CDR3 covers 14 residues. V dropped 6 bases and J dropped 4; count of bases not matched to a gene: 8. The CDR3 reads CASRLDRGRYEQYF. The CDR3 region has the DNA TGTGCCAGCAGGCTAGACAGGGGCAGGTACGAGCAGTACTTC.

This clonotype was counted between two and nine times. The chain is built from TRBV7-9 and TRBJ1-2, with a possible D match to TRBD1 (5 bases). Germline lookup yields CDR1 SEHNR and CDR2 FQNEAQ (reference sequence). This CDR3 is 13 amino acids long. With 1 base removed from V and 8 bases from J, the gap between germline ends came to 11 bases. The CDR3 DNA follows: TGTGCCAGCAGCTTAGATACGGGGGACGGCTACACCTTC. Amino acid sequence: CASSLDTGDGYTF.

This clonotype was detected a few times. The rearrangement joins TRBV7-2 to TRBJ2-5, with a tentative D call TRBD1 (6 bases). The germline V and J ends were trimmed by 3 bases and 5 bases, with 10 bases remaining between them. The CDR3 is made up of 13 amino acids. The germline V gene has CDR1 SGHTA and CDR2 FQGNSA. The CDR3 DNA follows: TGTGCCAGCAGCTTTCTCACAGGGGAGACCCAGTACTTC. This sequence encodes CASSFLTGETQYF.

CDR3 loop: CASSQGQGRTEAFF. CDR3 in DNA: TGCGCCAGCAGCCAAGGACAGGGACGCACTGAAGCTTTCTTT. This chain links TRBV4-1 with TRBJ1-1; the match to TRBD1 covers 7 bases. This CDR3 is built from 14 residues. Germline values: CDR1 MGHRA, CDR2 YSYEKL. Trimming at V came to 1 base and at J to 4 bases, leaving 3 bases not matched to a gene.

This chain connects TRBV5-5 to TRBJ1-2, with TRBD1 identical over 7 bases. V lost 4 bases, J lost 7 bases, and 13 bases stayed unmatched. The CDR3 loop spans 15 amino acids. Germline CDR1 SGHKS, CDR2 YYEKEE (reference sequence). CDR3 loop: CASSNTGTDFLGYTF. In nucleotides, the CDR3 is TGTGCCAGCAGCAATACCGGGACAGATTTTCTTGGCTACACCTTC.

This clonotype was counted between two and nine times. This chain links TRBV5-5 with TRBJ1-5, with D unresolved. Trimming cost V 7 bases and J 3 bases, with 11 bases left between them. The germline CDR1 and CDR2 sequences are SGHKS and YYEKEE (reference sequence). The CDR3 extends over 13 amino acids. In nucleotides, the CDR3 is TGTGCCAGCGGTCGTGGCACCAATCAGCCCCAGCATTTT. This codes for CASGRGTNQPQHF.

A note on this clonotype: Mismatch with germline at one junction end may stem from a read error. The chain uses TRBV7-3 and TRBJ2-7; TRBD1 is a possible D gene (6 bases). CDR3 length: 14 amino acids. CDR1 SGHTA and CDR2 FQGTGA come from the germline V gene. CDR3 loop: CASSQTLQGSEQYF. The CDR3 DNA sequence: TGCGCCAGCAGCCAAACCCTGCAGGGGAGCGAGCAGTACTTC.

The chain employs TRBV12-3 or TRBV12-4 and TRBJ2-1; the match to TRBD2 covers 15 bases. This CDR3 region has 18 residues. J gave up 8 bases and V 6 bases, and 14 bases lay outside the gene matches. The DNA for the CDR3 is TGTGCCAGCAGGCCGGGACTAGCGGGGGGATCGGGTATGGATGAGCAGTTCTTC. Protein product: CASRPGLAGGSGMDEQFF.

The chain recombines TRBV20-1 with TRBJ1-1, with D hard to call. From germline, CDR1 is DFQATT and CDR2 SNEGSKA (reference sequence). This CDR3 has 14 residues. V dropped 1 base and J dropped 1 base, with 10 bases sitting between them. DNA of the CDR3: TGCAGTGCTAGAGTCGATTGGACGAACACTGAAGCTTTCTTT. This encodes CSARVDWTNTEAFF.

This clonotype appeared a single time. The rearrangement links TRBV11-3 to TRBJ2-2; 13 bases are a match to TRBD2. Germline V gives CDR1 SGHNT, CDR2 YENEEA. The CDR3 length is 19 residues. The ends lost 5 bases at V and 5 bases at J; junction bases unmatched: 14. The CDR3 loop reads CASSPWTSGGLVGTGELFF. In DNA, the CDR3 is TGTGCCAGCAGCCCTTGGACTAGCGGGGGCCTAGTTGGGACCGGGGAGCTGTTTTTT.

V gene TRBV6-2 or TRBV6-3 combines with J gene TRBJ1-5, with 7 nucleotides matching TRBD1. V shed 6 bases, J shed 5 bases, and the junction held 7 bases outside the gene matches. CDR1 is MNHEY, CDR2 SVGEGT, per germline. The CDR3 is made up of 14 amino acids. The CDR3 here is CASSLIDRDQPQHF. CDR3 in DNA: TGTGCCAGCAGCCTGATAGACAGGGATCAGCCCCAGCATTTT.

The V gene is TRBV19, the J gene TRBJ1-5; D uncertain. CDR1 and CDR2 (germline): LNHDA, SQIVND (reference sequence). CDR3 length: 14 residues. The germline V and J ends were trimmed by 2 bases and 3 bases, with 8 bases remaining between them. CDR3 loop: CASSIWETNQPQHF. CDR3 sequence (DNA): TGTGCCAGTAGTATATGGGAAACCAATCAGCCCCAGCATTTT.

The chain recombines TRBV7-2 with TRBJ2-2; D uncertain. Germline loops: CDR1 SGHTA, CDR2 FQGNSA. V gave up 5 bases and J gave up 5 bases, with 12 bases separating them. The CDR3 runs 14 residues. The CDR3: CASSVGPRTGELFF. CDR3 DNA: TGTGCCAGCAGCGTCGGACCACGAACCGGGGAGCTGTTTTTT.